The rows below give T cell receptor beta chains drawn from one sample of a study of cytomegalovirus exposure and HLA in healthy donors. Sequenced by immunoSEQ multiplex PCR; TCRdb stores in-frame clones only, minus some. This table lists some 150,000 clones. The specimen was PBMCs. The receptor set was obtained from a woman aged 18-29 years in good health and CMV-seronegative. Each CDR3 is given without its conserved first and last residue. Each record gives: V gene, CDR3 protein.

>TRBV5-1
ASSPGLAGVTDTQY
>TRBV7-9
ASSWTDSLSGANVLT
>TRBV30
AWSAGETQY
>TRBV28
ASSSLLEQY
>TRBV4-1
ASSPGQGATNEKLF
>TRBV9
ASSVVRSSTNTEAF
>TRBV19
ASSSMTGGQETQY
>TRBV6-1
ASLELAVTDTQY
>TRBV29-1
SAGGGMDYGYT
>TRBV6-5
ASRGQGPYEQY
>TRBV14
ASSQSGPGGEKLF
>TRBV9
ASSVGQGDEKLF
>TRBV10-1
ASSDYSGLTNNEQF
>TRBV30
AWEIRGEAF
>TRBV11-2
ASSQKTGIDNYGYT
>TRBV19
ASTISRGEKLF
>TRBV18
ASSPPSGAGDNEQF
>TRBV28
ASSPTGLPGNTIY
>TRBV14
ASSHRGGPQH
>TRBV27
ASSPRDSPAATNEKLF
>TRBV7-8
ASSLGAMRGETQY
>TRBV9
ASSVGGYGYT
>TRBV18
ASSPGNREGIDGYT
>TRBV7-2
ASSLDRFHSNQPQH
>TRBV21-1
ASSKGGGRAYEQY
>TRBV19
ASSRLQKIADLNTGELF
>TRBV12-5
ASGLYRGLSNQPQH
>TRBV5-5
ASSLTTGNTEAF
>TRBV7-3
ASSLGGAGVGFNTQY
>TRBV6-5
ASSYSPGSETQY
>TRBV30
AWSRKTGGSQPQH
>TRBV7-3
ASSGTGFGYT
>TRBV5-4
ASSPGGSQVADTQY
>TRBV28
ASTTQGVEYNEQF
>TRBV2
ASSSTGLAGGGEQY
>TRBV5-4
ASSLTSGGYNEQF
>TRBV29-1
SVESRYTDTQY
>TRBV27
ASSSLGQGSGGEAF
>TRBV4-2
ASSTGQGGDGKLF
>TRBV4-1
ASSQDLGQGSGDTQY
>TRBV29-1
SSGTGDYNEQF
>TRBV5-4
ASSLVGSGSTDTQY
>TRBV11-2
ASSLVGSAPYEQY
>TRBV11-2
ASSPWSGSSHGELF
>TRBV7-8
ASSLYRVQNTEAF
>TRBV5-6
ASRGTGRSGNTIY
>TRBV5-1
ASSSQGAGELF